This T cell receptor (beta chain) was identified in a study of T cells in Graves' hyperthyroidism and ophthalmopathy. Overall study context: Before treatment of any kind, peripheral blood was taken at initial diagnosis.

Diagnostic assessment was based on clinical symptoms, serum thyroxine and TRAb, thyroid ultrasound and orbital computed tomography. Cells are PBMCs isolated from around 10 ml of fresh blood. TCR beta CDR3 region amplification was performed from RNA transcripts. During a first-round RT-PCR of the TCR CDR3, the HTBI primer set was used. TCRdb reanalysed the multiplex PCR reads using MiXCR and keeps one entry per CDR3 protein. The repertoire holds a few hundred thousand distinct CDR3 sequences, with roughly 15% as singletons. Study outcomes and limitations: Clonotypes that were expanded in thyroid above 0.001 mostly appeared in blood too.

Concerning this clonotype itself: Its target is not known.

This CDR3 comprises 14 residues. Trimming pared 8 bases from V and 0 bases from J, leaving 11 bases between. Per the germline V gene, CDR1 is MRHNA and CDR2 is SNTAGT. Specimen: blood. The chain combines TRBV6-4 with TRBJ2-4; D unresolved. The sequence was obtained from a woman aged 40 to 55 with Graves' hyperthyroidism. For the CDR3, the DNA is TGTGCCAGCCGCTACGTGCTAGCCAAAAACATTCAGTACTTC. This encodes CASRYVLAKNIQYF.